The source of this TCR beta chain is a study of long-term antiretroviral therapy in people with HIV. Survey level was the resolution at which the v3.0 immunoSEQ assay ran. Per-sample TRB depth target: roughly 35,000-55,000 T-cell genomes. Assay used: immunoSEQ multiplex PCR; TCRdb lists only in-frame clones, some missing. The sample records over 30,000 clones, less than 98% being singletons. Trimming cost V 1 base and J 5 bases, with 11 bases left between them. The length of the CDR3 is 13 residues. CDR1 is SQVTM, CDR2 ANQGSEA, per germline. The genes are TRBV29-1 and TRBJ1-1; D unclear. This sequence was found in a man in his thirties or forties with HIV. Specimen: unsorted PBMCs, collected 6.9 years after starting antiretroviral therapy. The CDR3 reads CSVEVTDGTEAFF. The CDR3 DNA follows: TGCAGCGTTGAAGTCACGGACGGAACTGAAGCTTTCTTT.